This note documents a single T cell receptor beta chain sequence. The donors, all of them Caucasian adults, lived in Nashville, Tennessee. This sample was taken from a study of shared clonotypes between healthy human individuals. Study context: A couple of women and a few men aged 18 to 49 made up the donors.

Investigators spread the genomic DNA of each subset evenly over several immunoSEQ plates. Loaded into unsorted PBMC replicate PCRs was around 330 ng DNA, 30,000 or so T cell genomes. TCRdb's copy holds only in-frame clones and misses some; the assay was immunoSEQ multiplex PCR. The sample contains about 480,000 clones, roughly 85% of which appear only once. CDR3 length: 15 residues. Germline CDR1 is SGHTA and CDR2 is FQGNSA. V was shortened by 3 bases and J by 4 bases, with 15 bases between the two germline ends. The chain has TRBV7-2 and TRBJ1-2, with D tentatively TRBD1 (5 bases). Input material: PBMCs. The clonotype originates from a woman aged 40 to 50 in good health. Some clones in this sample may be carry-over from other donors' samples. This CDR3 is CASSFVRQTVYGYTF. DNA of the CDR3: TGTGCCAGCAGCTTTGTTAGACAGACCGTCTATGGCTACACCTTC.